What follows are 21 T cell receptor beta chains derived from one specimen sequenced in a study of PD-L1 blockade in urothelial cancer. Using immunoSEQ multiplex PCR, the repertoire was profiled, and TCRdb retains in-frame clones only, with some absent. This table has 35,000 to 40,000 clones, 86% appearing once. Indicated time point: peripheral blood 6 weeks after treatment start. The specimen was PBMCs, collected around atezolizumab (anti-PD-L1) treatment. The origin of the receptors is a man aged 55 to 70 with urothelial cancer.

The chain employs TRBV6-6 and TRBJ2-7; the D is unclear. This CDR3 is built from 15 residues. V shed 0 bases and J shed 5 bases, with 14 bases lying between them. The germline V gene encodes CDR1 MNHNY and CDR2 SVGAGI (reference sequence). As DNA, the CDR3 is TGTGCCAGCAGTTACTCGAGATTAGCCGGCAACGAGCAGTACTTC. It translates to CASSYSRLAGNEQYF.

The rearrangement joins TRBV5-1 to TRBJ2-2, with 10 bases fitting TRBD1. The CDR3 runs 17 residues. The germline CDR1 and CDR2 sequences are SGHRS and YFSETQ. After removal of 2 bases from V and 4 bases from J, the junction contained 8 bases not matched to a gene. This CDR3 reads CASSLAGTGAVTGELFF. The CDR3 DNA reads as TGCGCCAGCAGCTTAGCCGGGACAGGGGCGGTCACCGGGGAGCTGTTTTTT.

This clone has just one count. The chain has TRBV5-4 and TRBJ2-3; tentatively, D is TRBD2 (7 bases). The CDR3 length is 16 residues. V was pared by 4 bases and J by 0 bases, with 15 bases between. Germline V lookup: CDR1 SGHNT, CDR2 YYREEE (reference sequence). DNA for the CDR3: TGTGCCAGCAGCGTCCGGGGGGCCCTTAGCACAGATACGCAGTATTTT. It is translated as CASSVRGALSTDTQYF.

The rearrangement joins TRBV5-4 to TRBJ2-7, with D perhaps matching TRBD1 (5 bases). Between the trimmed V and J ends, which lost 1 base and 2 bases, there was a span of 10 bases. This CDR3 has 14 residues. CDR1 and CDR2 (germline): SGHNT, YYREEE (reference sequence). CDR3 sequence: CASSLTGSAYEQYF. In DNA, the CDR3 is TGTGCCAGCAGCTTGACAGGATCGGCCTACGAGCAGTACTTC.

The chain couples TRBV7-8 to TRBJ1-5, with D unclear. The ends were cut back, 5 bases at V and 0 bases at J, with 11 bases in the middle. The CDR3 runs 15 residues. CDR1 is SGHVS and CDR2 is FQNEAQ in the germline V gene. DNA of the CDR3: TGTGCCAGCAGCGAAAAATACGGTAGCAATCAGCCCCAGCATTTT. This encodes CASSEKYGSNQPQHF.

The V call is TRBV15, the J call TRBJ1-3; D not certain. The CDR3 extends over 15 amino acids. From germline, CDR1 is LNHNV and CDR2 YYDKDF (reference sequence). Trimming stripped 0 bases from V and 2 bases from J, with 8 bases between. CDR3 sequence reads: CATSRDQSAGNTIYF. In DNA, the CDR3 is TGTGCCACCAGCAGAGACCAAAGCGCTGGAAACACCATATATTTT.

V usage is TRBV6-5 and J usage is TRBJ2-7; D might be TRBD1 (6 bases). Germline CDR1 and CDR2: MNHEY and SVGAGI. The ends were cut back, 2 bases at V and 10 bases at J, with 12 bases in the middle. This CDR3 has 12 residues. CDR3 DNA sequence: TGTGCCAGCAGTTACGGAAAGGGGGAACAGTACTTC. Translation: CASSYGKGEQYF.

The chain couples TRBV11-2 to TRBJ2-7; 7 bases are a match to TRBD1. The germline CDR1 and CDR2 sequences are SGHAT and FQNNGV. V shed 8 bases, J shed 0 bases, and the junction held 13 bases outside the gene matches. The CDR3 is 16 residues long. The CDR3 here is CASGLKTGFFSYEQYF. For the CDR3, the DNA is TGTGCCAGCGGGCTGAAGACAGGGTTTTTCTCCTACGAGCAGTACTTC.

The V call is TRBV30, the J call TRBJ2-7; D is uncertain. Germline CDR1 reads GTSNPN; CDR2 reads SVGIG (reference sequence). The germline V and J ends were trimmed by 7 bases and 2 bases, with 15 bases remaining between them. This CDR3 is 13 amino acids long. The DNA of the CDR3 is TGTGCCTCCACTGGGCCAGCCACCTACGAGCAGTACTTC. Protein: CASTGPATYEQYF.

This clone was counted between two and nine times. The chain is built from TRBV6-5 and TRBJ2-5; TRBD1 matches at 7 bases. Germline V lookup: CDR1 MNHEY, CDR2 SVGAGI. The CDR3 has 15 amino acids. The junction had 10 bases not matched to a gene; V was cut back by 5 bases and J by 4 bases. The CDR3 region is CASSTWTGGGETQYF. For the CDR3, the DNA is TGTGCCAGCAGTACTTGGACAGGAGGAGGAGAGACCCAGTACTTC.

The rearrangement joins TRBV5-5 to TRBJ2-7; D perhaps matches TRBD1 (5 bases). Germline V lookup: CDR1 SGHKS, CDR2 YYEKEE (reference sequence). Trimming removed 2 bases at V and 3 bases at J, with 9 bases between. The CDR3 is 13 residues long. The CDR3 here is CASSFLRVYEQYF. Written as DNA, the CDR3 is TGTGCCAGCAGCTTTCTCAGGGTCTACGAGCAGTACTTC.

V gene TRBV25-1 combines with J gene TRBJ2-1; a possible D gene is TRBD1 (5 bases). CDR3 length: 14 residues. Germline lookup yields CDR1 MGHDK and CDR2 SYGVNS. The V gene lost 1 base and the J gene lost 3 bases, with 7 bases spanning the gap. CDR3 in amino acids: CASSESRVYNEQFF. The CDR3 DNA reads as TGTGCCAGCAGTGAATCCAGGGTCTACAATGAGCAGTTCTTC.

This clone was counted once. V usage is TRBV5-1 and J usage is TRBJ2-7; D unclear. Germline loops: CDR1 SGHRS, CDR2 YFSETQ. V was pared by 0 bases and J by 2 bases, with 15 bases between. CDR3 length: 16 residues. DNA of the CDR3: TGCGCCAGCAGCTTGGGGCTCTTGAGGTCTGCCTACGAGCAGTACTTC. Residues: CASSLGLLRSAYEQYF.

The genes are TRBV5-4 and TRBJ2-5; 11 positions agree with TRBD2. From germline, CDR1 is SGHNT and CDR2 YYREEE (reference sequence). This CDR3 contains 15 residues. V lost 3 bases, J lost 4 bases, and 5 bases stayed unmatched. CDR3 in DNA: TGTGCCAGCAGCTCGCTGACTAGCGGGGCAGAGACCCAGTACTTC. It translates to CASSSLTSGAETQYF.

The gene calls are TRBV19 and TRBJ2-6; the match to TRBD1 covers 7 bases. This CDR3 spans 16 amino acids. Trimming cost V 3 bases and J 0 bases; bases outside gene matches: 2. CDR1 and CDR2 (germline): LNHDA, SQIVND (reference sequence). CDR3 sequence: CASSIAGGSGANVLTF. The CDR3 DNA is TGTGCCAGTAGTATCGCAGGGGGCTCTGGGGCCAACGTCCTGACTTTC.

This chain joins TRBV7-2 and TRBJ1-1; D may be TRBD1 (5 bases). The V end was cut by 5 bases, the J end by 1 base, with 14 bases between. This CDR3 has 15 amino acids. The V gene's germline CDR1 is SGHTA and CDR2 FQGNSA. CDR3 amino acids: CASSTDSFGNTEAFF. CDR3 bases: TGTGCCAGCAGCACAGACAGCTTTGGGAACACTGAAGCTTTCTTT.

The gene calls are TRBV5-6 and TRBJ2-3; TRBD2 matches at 8 bases. Germline values: CDR1 SGHDT, CDR2 YYEEEE. The CDR3 runs to 16 residues. J was trimmed by 2 bases and V by 9 bases; bases with no gene match: 14. CDR3 DNA sequence: TGTGCCACCAGTCATTTCCGGGAGGGGATCACAGATACGCAGTATTTT. It encodes CATSHFREGITDTQYF.

The rearrangement uses TRBV29-1 and TRBJ2-7, with TRBD1 as a possible D gene (5 bases). V was clipped by 4 bases and J by 2 bases, with 15 bases between them. This CDR3 region has 14 residues. Germline CDR1 is SQVTM and CDR2 is ANQGSEA. The CDR3 DNA sequence: TGCAGCGTTGGGGGCCTTGGCGAGGCCTACGAGCAGTACTTC. Translating it yields CSVGGLGEAYEQYF.

The genes are TRBV6-6 and TRBJ2-5; TRBD2 matches 14 bases. The germline CDR1 and CDR2 sequences are MNHNY and SVGAGI (reference sequence). V was clipped by 6 bases and J by 13 bases; unmatched bases: 10. This CDR3 spans 14 amino acids. CDR3 sequence (DNA): TGTGCCAGCAGCCTCGGGGGACTAGCGGGGGCCTTGTACTTC. It codes for CASSLGGLAGALYF.

V gene TRBV2 combines with J gene TRBJ2-3, with unresolved D. The germline CDR1 and CDR2 sequences are SNHLY and FYNNEI. V gave up 8 bases and J gave up 2 bases, with 8 bases separating them. The CDR3 loop spans 12 amino acids. The CDR3 protein is CASRANTDTQYF. For the CDR3, the DNA is TGTGCCAGCCGCGCGAACACAGATACGCAGTATTTT.

The CDR3 DNA sequence: TGTGCCAGCAAGGGGCACGAGCAGTACTTC. Translation gives CASKGHEQYF. V and J are TRBV2 and TRBJ2-7, with D possibly TRBD1 on 5 matching bases. Germline V gene sequence: CDR1 SNHLY, CDR2 FYNNEI. This CDR3 spans 10 amino acids. Deletions cut 7 bases from V and 5 bases from J, with 6 bases between.